The rows below give T cell receptor beta chains drawn from one sample of a study of shared clonotypes between healthy human individuals. Measured with immunoSEQ multiplex PCR; TCRdb has only the in-frame clones, and not every one. The sample lists around 690,000 clones; about 90% were seen once. Sequences were obtained from memory CD8+ T cells from PBMCs. These receptors all come from a man between 18 and 35 years old in good health. Some clones in this sample may be carry-over from other donors' samples. The CDR3 runs from the conserved cysteine through the conserved F or W. The order of the fields is J gene, clone size, D gene, V gene, CDR3 DNA, CDR3 protein. D genes are given only for firm matches. Rows give clone size only sometimes, using once, few, many, or a class for an expanded clone.

j_gene: TRBJ2-1; abundance: .; d_gene: TRBD2; v_gene: TRBV28; CDR3nt: TGTGCCAGCAGTTTTCGGGAGGACAATGAGCAGTTCTTC; CDR3aa: CASSFREDNEQFF
j_gene: TRBJ2-1; abundance: .; d_gene: TRBD1; v_gene: TRBV28; CDR3nt: TGTGCCAGCAGCCTACAGGGGGCTGCAAACAATGAGCAGTTCTTC; CDR3aa: CASSLQGAANNEQFF
j_gene: TRBJ2-2; abundance: once; d_gene: .; v_gene: TRBV27; CDR3nt: TGTGCCAGCAGTTTTTTAGGGCCAGACACCGGGGAGCTGTTTTTT; CDR3aa: CASSFLGPDTGELFF
j_gene: TRBJ1-1; abundance: .; d_gene: .; v_gene: TRBV10-3; CDR3nt: TGTGCCATCAGTGAGCTAGGGGGTGCGACAGTTAACACTGAAGCTTTCTTT; CDR3aa: CAISELGGATVNTEAFF
j_gene: TRBJ2-1; abundance: .; d_gene: TRBD2; v_gene: TRBV28; CDR3nt: TGTGCCAGCACAGACGGGAGGGCCGGGAACAATGAGCAGTTCTTC; CDR3aa: CASTDGRAGNNEQFF
j_gene: TRBJ2-7; abundance: .; d_gene: .; v_gene: TRBV27; CDR3nt: TGTGCCAGCAAGGCGGAGAGGGGGTTCGACGAGCAGTACTTC; CDR3aa: CASKAERGFDEQYF
j_gene: TRBJ2-7; abundance: once; d_gene: TRBD1; v_gene: TRBV27; CDR3nt: TGTGCCAGCAGTTGGAGACAGGGGGACCCCTACGAGCAGTACTTC; CDR3aa: CASSWRQGDPYEQYF
j_gene: TRBJ2-1; abundance: .; d_gene: .; v_gene: TRBV9; CDR3nt: TGTGCCAGCAGCGTAGCCAGTAGCTCCTACAATGAGCAGTTCTTC; CDR3aa: CASSVASSSYNEQFF
j_gene: TRBJ2-7; abundance: .; d_gene: TRBD1; v_gene: TRBV6-6; CDR3nt: TGTGCCAGCAGTTTGGGACAGGGCTACGAGCAGTACTTC; CDR3aa: CASSLGQGYEQYF
j_gene: TRBJ2-3; abundance: .; d_gene: TRBD1; v_gene: TRBV5-1; CDR3nt: TGCGCCAGCAGCTCAGGGCAGGGGGCCTACCCTAGCACAGATACGCAGTATTTT; CDR3aa: CASSSGQGAYPSTDTQYF
j_gene: TRBJ2-1; abundance: .; d_gene: TRBD1; v_gene: TRBV29-1; CDR3nt: TGCAGCGTTGAATTTTACAGGGGGCAAGATGAGCAGTTCTTC; CDR3aa: CSVEFYRGQDEQFF
j_gene: TRBJ2-1; abundance: .; d_gene: TRBD2; v_gene: TRBV11-2; CDR3nt: TGTGCCAGCAGCTCTCGGACTAGCGGGATTGGAGGGAATGAGCAGTTCTTC; CDR3aa: CASSSRTSGIGGNEQFF
j_gene: TRBJ1-2; abundance: .; d_gene: .; v_gene: TRBV7-9; CDR3nt: TGTGCCAGCAGCTTAGGTGGGAGAGGCTACACCTTC; CDR3aa: CASSLGGRGYTF
j_gene: TRBJ2-5; abundance: .; d_gene: .; v_gene: TRBV28; CDR3nt: TGTGCCAGCAGTTACTTACAGATCCAAGAGACCCAGTACTTC; CDR3aa: CASSYLQIQETQYF
j_gene: TRBJ2-7; abundance: .; d_gene: TRBD1; v_gene: TRBV11-2; CDR3nt: TGTGCCAGCAGCTCACGGCCGGGACAGAACGAGCAGTACTTC; CDR3aa: CASSSRPGQNEQYF
j_gene: TRBJ2-1; abundance: .; d_gene: .; v_gene: TRBV5-6; CDR3nt: TGTGCCAGCAGCCTGAGGTTCAATGAGCAGTTCTTC; CDR3aa: CASSLRFNEQFF